This paragraph reports one TCR beta chain. Profiling relied on immunoSEQ multiplex PCR, and the TCRdb table lists in-frame clones only, not all of them. The repertoire holds 45,000 to 60,000 clones, with 85% to 90% as singletons. V was clipped by 2 bases and J by 4 bases, with 12 bases between them. This CDR3 region has 15 residues. Looked up from germline, CDR1 is SEHNR and CDR2 is FQNEAQ (reference sequence). This sample is part of a study of T cell changes during pregnancy in multiple sclerosis. Source: CD8+ T cells from peripheral blood mononuclear cells, taken in the second trimester of pregnancy. The J gene is TRBJ1-5, the V gene TRBV7-9; maybe TRBD1 (6 bases). This TCR was recovered from a female donor with multiple sclerosis, enrolled in a pregnancy study. CDR3 loop: CASSLTGTGNQPQHF. For the CDR3, the DNA is TGTGCCAGCAGCTTAACAGGGACGGGAAATCAGCCCCAGCATTTT. The complete variable domain, with remaining parts taken from reference TRBV7-9 and TRBJ1-5, reads DTGVSQNPRHKITKRGQNVTFRCDPISEHNRLYWYRQTLGQGPEFLTYFQNEAQLEKSRLLSDRFSAERPKGSFSTLEIQRTEQGDSAMYLCASSLTGTGNQPQHFGDGTRLSIL.